The clone carrying this TCR beta chain was seen only once. The sample originates from a study of T cell responses to AZD1222 COVID-19 vaccine. Trimming took off 5 bases at V and 2 bases at J, with 15 bases between the two ends. The CDR3 sequence is 16 residues long. Looked up from germline, CDR1 is SGHTA and CDR2 is FQGTGA. Sequencing used immunoSEQ multiplex PCR; TCRdb keeps in-frame clones, though not all of them. The data hold about 91,000 clones, with 80% to 95% observed a single time. This specimen was peripheral blood, taken 28 days after the second AZD1222 dose. The gene calls are TRBV7-3 and TRBJ2-2, with D tentatively TRBD2 (5 bases). This TCR came from an adult who received the AZD1222 COVID-19 vaccine. The CDR3 nucleotides read TGTGCCAGCAGCCTTGTCCCGGGGATTAACACCGGGGAGCTGTTTTTT. Translating it yields CASSLVPGINTGELFF.